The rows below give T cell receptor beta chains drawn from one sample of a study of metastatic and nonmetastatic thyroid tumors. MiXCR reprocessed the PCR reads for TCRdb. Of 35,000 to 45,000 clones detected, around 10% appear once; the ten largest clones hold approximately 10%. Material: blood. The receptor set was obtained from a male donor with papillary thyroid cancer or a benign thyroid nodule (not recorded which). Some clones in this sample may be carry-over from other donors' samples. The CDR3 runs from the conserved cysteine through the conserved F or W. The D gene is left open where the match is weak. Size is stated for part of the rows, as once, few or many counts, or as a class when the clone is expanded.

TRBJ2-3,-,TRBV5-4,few,CASSTPTDTQYF,TGTGCCAGCAGCACCCCCACAGATACGCAGTATTTT
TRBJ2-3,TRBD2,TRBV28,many,CASSVIAGRTDTQYF,TGTGCCAGCAGTGTGATAGCGGGACGCACAGATACGCAGTATTTT
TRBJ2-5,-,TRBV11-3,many,CASSLAIGIVETQYF,TGTGCCAGCAGCTTAGCCATCGGCATAGTAGAGACCCAGTACTTC
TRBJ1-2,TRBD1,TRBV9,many,CASSVVGQGSYGYTF,TGTGCCAGCAGCGTAGTGGGACAGGGGAGCTATGGCTACACCTTC
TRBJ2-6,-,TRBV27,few,CASSLSIEAGANVLTF,TGTGCCAGCAGCTTGTCTATTGAGGCTGGGGCCAACGTCCTGACTTTC
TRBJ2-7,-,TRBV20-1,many,CSARDPPEQYF,TGCAGTGCTAGAGATCCCCCCGAGCAGTACTTC
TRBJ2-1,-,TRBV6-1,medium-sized,CAARSLSSYNEQFF,TGTGCCGCGCGGTCCTTAAGCTCCTACAATGAGCAGTTCTTC
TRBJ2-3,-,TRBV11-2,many,CASSLGPDTQYF,TGTGCCAGCAGCCTGGGACCGGATACGCAGTATTTT
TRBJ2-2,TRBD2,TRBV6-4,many,CASSAAGGPTSGELFF,TGTGCCAGCAGTGCTGCGGGAGGCCCCACTTCCGGGGAGCTGTTTTTT
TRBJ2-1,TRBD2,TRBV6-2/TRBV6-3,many,CASRRLAGGVGEQFF,TGTGCCAGCAGGCGACTAGCGGGAGGGGTCGGTGAGCAGTTCTTC
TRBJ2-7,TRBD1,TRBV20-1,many,CSAKEGTVSSYEQYF,TGCAGTGCGAAAGAAGGGACAGTTAGCTCCTACGAGCAGTACTTC
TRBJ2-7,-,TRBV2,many,CASSEGGPLEIKQYF,TGTGCCAGCAGTGAAGGGGGACCCCTCGAGATAAAGCAGTACTTC
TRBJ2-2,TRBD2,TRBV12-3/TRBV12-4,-,CASSWTSGRATLELFF,TGTGCCAGCAGTTGGACTAGCGGGAGGGCCACCTTGGAGCTGTTTTTT
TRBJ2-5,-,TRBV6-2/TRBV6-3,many,CASSYSETQYF,TGTGCCAGCAGTTACTCCGAGACCCAGTACTTC
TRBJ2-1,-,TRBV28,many,CASNRYYNEQFF,TGTGCCAGCAACCGCTATTACAATGAGCAGTTCTTC
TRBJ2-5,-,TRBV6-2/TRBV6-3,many,CASSYSGGLATQYF,TGTGCCAGCAGTTACTCGGGGGGCTTAGCGACCCAGTACTTC
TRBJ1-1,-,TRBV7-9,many,CASSNDQNTEAFF,TGTGCCAGCAGCAACGACCAGAACACTGAAGCTTTCTTT
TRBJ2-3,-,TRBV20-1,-,CSARFLTGLSPDTQYF,TGCAGTGCTAGATTTCTGACAGGTCTATCCCCAGATACGCAGTATTTT
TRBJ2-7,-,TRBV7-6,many,CASSLEPTREQYF,TGTGCCAGCAGCTTAGAGCCGACACGCGAGCAGTACTTC
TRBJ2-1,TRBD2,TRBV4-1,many,CASSQGRVPSYNEQFF,TGCGCCAGCAGCCAGGGGAGGGTACCCTCCTACAATGAGCAGTTCTTC
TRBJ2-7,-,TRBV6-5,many,CASSPREGSASWSYEQYF,TGTGCCAGCAGTCCAAGGGAAGGTTCGGCTAGCTGGAGTTACGAGCAGTACTTC
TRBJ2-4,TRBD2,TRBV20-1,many,CSARSGTSGKNIQYF,TGCAGTGCTAGAAGTGGGACTAGCGGAAAAAACATTCAGTACTTC
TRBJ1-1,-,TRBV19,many,CASNSWGDTEAFF,TGTGCCAGTAATAGCTGGGGAGACACTGAAGCTTTCTTT
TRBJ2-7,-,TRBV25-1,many,CASSEMGSYEQYF,TGTGCCAGCAGTGAAATGGGCAGCTACGAGCAGTACTTC
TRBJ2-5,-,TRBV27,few,CASSLIGGQTQYF,TGTGCCAGCAGCCTGATCGGGGGCCAGACCCAGTACTTC
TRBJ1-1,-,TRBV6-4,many,CASSDSEGGNTEAFF,TGTGCCAGCAGTGACTCGGAGGGGGGGAACACTGAAGCTTTCTTT
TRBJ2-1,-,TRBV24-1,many,CATTPPRGNEQFF,TGTGCCACCACCCCACCTCGGGGCAATGAGCAGTTCTTC
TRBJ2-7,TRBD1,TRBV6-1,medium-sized,CASSEDRGYEQYF,TGTGCCAGCAGTGAAGACAGGGGCTACGAGCAGTACTTC
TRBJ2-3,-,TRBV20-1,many,CSARFDSSADTQYF,TGCAGTGCTAGATTCGACTCGTCCGCTGATACGCAGTATTTT
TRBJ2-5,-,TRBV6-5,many,CASSYEAGVLAETQYF,TGTGCCAGCAGTTACGAGGCAGGGGTGTTAGCCGAGACCCAGTACTTT
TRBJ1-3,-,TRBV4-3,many,CASSQDRGSGNTIYF,TGCGCCAGCAGCCAAGATAGGGGCTCTGGAAACACCATATATTTT
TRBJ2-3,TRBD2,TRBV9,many,CASSVGTSGSMDTQYF,TGTGCCAGCAGCGTAGGGACTAGCGGGAGTATGGATACGCAGTATTTT
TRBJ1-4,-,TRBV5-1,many,CASSHSDPGDKKLFF,TGCGCCAGCAGCCATTCGGACCCCGGGGATAAAAAACTGTTTTTT
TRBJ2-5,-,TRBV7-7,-,CASSPKGGRETQYF,TGTGCTAGCAGCCCAAAAGGAGGGAGGGAGACCCAGTACTTC
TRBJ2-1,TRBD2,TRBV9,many,CASSPRLAGAEGNEQFF,TGTGCCAGCAGCCCAAGACTAGCGGGAGCGGAGGGTAATGAGCAGTTCTTC
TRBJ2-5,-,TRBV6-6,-,CASSYSDSGETQYF,TGTGCCAGCAGTTACTCAGATAGCGGAGAGACCCAGTACTTC
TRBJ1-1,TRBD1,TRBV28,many,CASSLTGLMNTEAFF,TGTGCCAGCAGTTTGACAGGGCTTATGAACACTGAAGCTTTCTTT
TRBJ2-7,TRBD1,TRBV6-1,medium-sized,CASSDSGTGPYEQYF,TGTGCCAGCAGTGACTCCGGGACAGGGCCCTACGAGCAGTACTTC
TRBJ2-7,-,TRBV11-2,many,CASSLDQDLEQYF,TGTGCCAGCAGCTTAGACCAGGATCTCGAGCAGTACTTC
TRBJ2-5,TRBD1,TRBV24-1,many,CATSAHRGPQYF,TGTGCCACCAGTGCCCACAGGGGGCCCCAGTACTTC
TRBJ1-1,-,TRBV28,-,CASSSPVRKAFF,TGTGCCAGCAGCTCCCCGGTGAGAAAGGCTTTCTTT
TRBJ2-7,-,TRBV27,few,CASSLSSPSLEQYF,TGTGCCAGCAGTTTATCTTCCCCTAGCCTCGAGCAGTACTTC